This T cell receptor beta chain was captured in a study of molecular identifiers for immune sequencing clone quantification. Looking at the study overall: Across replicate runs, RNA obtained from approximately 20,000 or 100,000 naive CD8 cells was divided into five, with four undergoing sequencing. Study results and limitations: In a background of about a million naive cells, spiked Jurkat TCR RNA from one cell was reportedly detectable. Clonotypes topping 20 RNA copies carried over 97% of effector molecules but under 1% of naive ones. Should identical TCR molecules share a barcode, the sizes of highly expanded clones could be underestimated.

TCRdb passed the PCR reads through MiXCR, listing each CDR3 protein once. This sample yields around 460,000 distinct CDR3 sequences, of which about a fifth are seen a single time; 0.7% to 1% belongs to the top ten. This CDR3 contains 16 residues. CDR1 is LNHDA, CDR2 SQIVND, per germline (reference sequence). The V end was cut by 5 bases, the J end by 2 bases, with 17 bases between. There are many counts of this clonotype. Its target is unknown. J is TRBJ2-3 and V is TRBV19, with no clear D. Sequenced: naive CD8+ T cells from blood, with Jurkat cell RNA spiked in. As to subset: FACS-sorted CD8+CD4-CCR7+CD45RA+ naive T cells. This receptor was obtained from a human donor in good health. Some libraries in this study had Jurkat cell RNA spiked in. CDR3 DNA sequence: TGTGCCAGTAGTGTTGGTGAAAGACCCAACACAGATACGCAGTATTTT. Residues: CASSVGERPNTDTQYF.